This passage covers 21 T cell receptor beta chains from one sample sequenced in a study of T cell clones after liver transplantation. TCRdb's table, derived via immunoSEQ multiplex PCR, lists solely in-frame clones and lacks some. The sample comprises about 75,000 clones, under 90% of which are singletons, and about 2% rests with the top ten. The specimen comprised CD4+ T cells from blood, sampled around 50 months after liver transplant. These receptors all come from a human patient who received a liver transplant. Part of the T cell pool may stem from the graft donor.

The rearrangement joins TRBV7-2 to TRBJ1-3; TRBD1 matches 12 bases. The CDR3 sequence is 16 residues long. J was trimmed by 8 bases and V by 2 bases; bases with no gene match: 7. Germline CDR1 reads SGHTA; CDR2 reads FQGNSA. The CDR3 here is CASSLRTGTGGHTIYF. The CDR3 coding sequence is TGTGCCAGCAGCTTACGGACCGGGACAGGGGGCCACACCATATATTTT. Together with reference TRBV7-2 and TRBJ1-3, the CDR3 gives the full variable domain: GAGVSQSPSNKVTEKGKDVELRCDPISGHTALYWYRQSLGQGLEFLIYFQGNSAPDKSGLPSDRFSAERTGGSVSTLTIQRTQQEDSAVYLCASSLRTGTGGHTIYFGEGSWLTVV.

The chain is built from TRBV4-3 and TRBJ2-3, with no clear D. From germline, CDR1 is LGHNA and CDR2 YSLEER. The CDR3 spans 17 residues. Trimming stripped 4 bases from V and 2 bases from J, with 19 bases between. The CDR3 spells CASSPAAAGRFTDTQYF. DNA of the CDR3: TGCGCCAGCAGCCCCGCCGCGGCAGGACGATTCACAGATACGCAGTATTTT.

The rearrangement uses TRBV5-6 and TRBJ1-5; D unclear. V gave up 0 bases and J gave up 3 bases, with 16 bases separating them. The CDR3 loop spans 17 amino acids. Germline lookup yields CDR1 SGHDT and CDR2 YYEEEE. The CDR3: CASSLGYGPHVNQPQHF. The CDR3 DNA reads as TGTGCCAGCAGCTTGGGGTACGGGCCCCACGTCAATCAGCCCCAGCATTTT.

CDR3 amino acids: CASRTGSAYEQYF. The CDR3 nucleotides read TGTGCCTCACGGACGGGAAGTGCCTACGAGCAGTACTTC. The chain recombines TRBV6-6 with TRBJ2-7; possibly TRBD2 for D (5 bases). Germline V gene lookup returns CDR1 MNHNY and CDR2 SVGAGI (reference sequence). This CDR3 is built from 13 residues. With 11 bases removed from V and 2 bases from J, the gap between germline ends came to 16 bases.

This sequence joins TRBV30 and TRBJ2-7, with D uncertain. V was shortened by 2 bases and J by 3 bases, with 20 bases between the two germline ends. The germline CDR1 and CDR2 sequences are GTSNPN and SVGIG (reference sequence). The CDR3 has 16 residues. CDR3 bases: TGTGCCTGGAGTAGGGTGAGCAGCCGAACGGTCTACGAGCAGTACTTC. Amino acids: CAWSRVSSRTVYEQYF.

In its sample, this clone was seen a few times. The genes are TRBV7-6 and TRBJ2-5; D uncertain. V was pared by 5 bases and J by 2 bases, with 6 bases between. Germline V gives CDR1 SGHVS, CDR2 FNYEAQ. The CDR3 has 12 residues. The DNA of the CDR3 is TGTGCCAGCAGCCAAAATCAAGAGACCCAGTACTTC. It encodes CASSQNQETQYF.

Of note for this clone: This CDR3 is also generated by other DNA sequences in the sample. The CDR3 DNA reads TGTGCCAGCAGCTTAGACAGGGAGACCCAGTACTTC. Amino acid sequence: CASSLDRETQYF. The chain recombines TRBV7-9 with TRBJ2-5; tentative D call: TRBD1 (5 bases). Germline values: CDR1 SEHNR, CDR2 FQNEAQ (reference sequence). The germline V and J ends were trimmed by 1 base and 5 bases, with 5 bases remaining between them. The CDR3 covers 12 residues.

The chain recombines TRBV5-4 with TRBJ1-2; 8 bases map to TRBD1. Looked up from germline, CDR1 is SGHNT and CDR2 is YYREEE (reference sequence). The CDR3 contains 15 residues. The V segment lost 4 bases and the J segment 4 bases; nucleotides outside the gene matches: 9. The CDR3 sequence is CASSIARGRGYGYTF. The DNA of the CDR3 is TGTGCCAGCAGCATTGCCAGGGGGCGCGGCTATGGCTACACCTTC.

The V gene is TRBV14, the J gene TRBJ2-5; unclear D gene. Between the trimmed V and J ends, which lost 3 bases and 2 bases, there was a span of 10 bases. The CDR3 runs 14 residues. Germline-derived CDR1 and CDR2 are SGHDN and FVKESK. The CDR3 region has the DNA TGTGCCAGCAGCCACATAACAACTCAAGAGACCCAGTACTTC. Translating it yields CASSHITTQETQYF.

This chain links TRBV6-1 with TRBJ1-2, with D possibly TRBD1 on 6 matching bases. The CDR3 is 13 amino acids. V lost 6 bases and J lost 2, with 10 bases in between. Germline V gene data show CDR1 as MNHNS and CDR2 as SASEGT. The DNA for the CDR3 is TGTGCCAGCAGACTGGACAGCAACTATGGCTACACCTTC. Translating gives CASRLDSNYGYTF.

V and J are TRBV1 and TRBJ1-1; the tabulated D call, TRBD1, remains unverified against the DNA. TRBV1 corresponds to a pseudogene. This CDR3 has 14 residues. The CDR3 protein is CTSSPDRDKPEAFF. In DNA, the CDR3 is TGCACCAGCAGCCCGGACAGAGATAAGCCTGAAGCTTTCTTT.

The chain's CDR3 is CASRPAGETQETQYF. The DNA of the CDR3 is TGTGCCAGCAGACCCGCGGGGGAGACCCAAGAGACCCAGTACTTC. V usage is TRBV28 and J usage is TRBJ2-5, with 7 bases lining up with TRBD2. In germline, CDR1 is MDHEN, CDR2 SYDVKM. The CDR3 sequence is 15 residues long. Trimming removed 6 bases from V and 1 base from J; junction bases left unmatched: 8.

In nucleotides, the CDR3 is TGTGCCAGCAGCGCGCAGACAGGGCCGCTGTTTTTT. Its translation is CASSAQTGPLFF. The rearrangement joins TRBV5-4 to TRBJ1-4, with 7 bases identical to TRBD1. The CDR3 loop spans 12 amino acids. The V segment lost 4 bases and the J segment 14 bases; nucleotides outside the gene matches: 8. Germline-derived CDR1 and CDR2 are SGHNT and YYREEE (reference sequence).

This clone was detected a few times. V and J are TRBV6-1 and TRBJ1-5, with D tentatively TRBD1 (5 bases). The CDR3 length is 15 residues. V lost 3 bases to trimming and J lost 4 bases, with 13 bases between them. Looked up from germline, CDR1 is MNHNS and CDR2 is SASEGT. This CDR3 reads CASSEVPGPNQPQHF. In DNA, the CDR3 is TGTGCCAGCAGTGAGGTTCCGGGGCCAAATCAGCCCCAGCATTTT.

The chain employs TRBV6-5 and TRBJ2-1; the D call may be TRBD1 or TRBD2 (6 bases each). The germline gives CDR1 MNHEY, CDR2 SVGAGI. The V and J ends lost 4 bases and 10 bases respectively, with 11 bases between them. The CDR3 consists of 12 residues. Written as DNA, the CDR3 is TGTGCCAGCAGTTTCGGGGGCCGCGAGCAGTTCTTC. This codes for CASSFGGREQFF.

J is TRBJ2-7 and V is TRBV5-5, with 10 bases lining up with TRBD2. Germline V CDR1 and CDR2: SGHKS, YYEKEE (reference sequence). The CDR3 is 15 residues long. V was clipped by 0 bases and J by 4 bases; unmatched bases: 4. CDR3 protein: CASSLATSGVYEQYF. CDR3 nucleotides: TGTGCCAGCAGCTTGGCCACTAGCGGGGTATACGAGCAGTACTTC.

The chain carries TRBV11-2 and TRBJ1-1; D may be TRBD1 (5 bases). The CDR3 has 15 amino acids. V was clipped by 5 bases and J by 1 base, with 14 bases between them. From germline, CDR1 is SGHAT and CDR2 FQNNGV. The CDR3 nucleotides are TGTGCCAGCAGCATCGTTCAGGGCCCGAACACTGAAGCTTTCTTT. It specifies CASSIVQGPNTEAFF.

This clone was detected a few times. This sequence joins TRBV7-2 and TRBJ1-5, with D perhaps matching TRBD1 (6 bases). CDR1 and CDR2 from the germline V gene are SGHTA and FQGNSA. CDR3 length: 13 residues. V dropped 2 bases and J dropped 5 bases, with 7 bases sitting between them. The CDR3 coding sequence is TGTGCCAGCAGCTTAAACAGGGATCAGCCCCAGCATTTT. It yields the protein CASSLNRDQPQHF.

CDR3 sequence: CSVEGGGGYTF. The DNA of the CDR3 is TGCAGCGTTGAGGGAGGAGGAGGCTACACCTTC. The V gene is TRBV29-1, the J gene TRBJ1-2, with unresolved D. This CDR3 region has 11 residues. Germline loops: CDR1 SQVTM, CDR2 ANQGSEA. V lost 3 bases, J lost 8 bases, and 10 bases lay in between.

The chain is built from TRBV6-1 and TRBJ2-1; maybe TRBD1 (5 bases). V was cut by 2 bases and J by 9 bases, with 14 bases left in between. The CDR3 covers 14 residues. Germline loops: CDR1 MNHNS, CDR2 SASEGT. The CDR3 DNA follows: TGTGCCAGCAGTGAAAGAGCAGGGTGGAGTGAGCAGTTCTTC. It encodes CASSERAGWSEQFF.

This rearrangement joins TRBV18 to TRBJ2-3, with D perhaps TRBD2 (5 bases). The germline gives CDR1 KGHSH, CDR2 LQKENI. V was shortened by 3 bases and J by 3 bases, with 7 bases between the two germline ends. This CDR3 is built from 13 residues. Here the CDR3 DNA reads TGTGCCAGCTCACCGCCGGGAACAGATACGCAGTATTTT. Translated: CASSPPGTDTQYF.